This TCR beta chain stems from a study of blood T cell repertoires in COVID-19. This CDR3 region has 14 residues. V gave up 4 bases and J gave up 7 bases, with 16 bases separating them. Germline CDR1 reads MNHEY; CDR2 reads SMNVEV (reference sequence). The protocol was immunoSEQ multiplex PCR, while the TCRdb copy is restricted to in-frame clones and leaves out a portion. This table has about 410,000 clones, less than 95% appearing once. Participants were placed into cohorts based on the clinical history they reported. Cohort 3 donors were reported recovered after two negative PCRs, clearance, or symptom resolution.

The chain joins TRBV27 to TRBJ1-2, with D possibly TRBD1 on 5 matching bases. The TCR sequence derives from a man between 18 and 29 years old who had recovered from COVID-19. The sequencing sample was made of PBMCs or T cells enriched from blood (not recorded which). The CDR3 sequence is CASSSLQGIAGYTF. The CDR3 nucleotides are TGTGCCAGCAGTTCCCTCCAGGGTATCGCTGGCTACACCTTC.